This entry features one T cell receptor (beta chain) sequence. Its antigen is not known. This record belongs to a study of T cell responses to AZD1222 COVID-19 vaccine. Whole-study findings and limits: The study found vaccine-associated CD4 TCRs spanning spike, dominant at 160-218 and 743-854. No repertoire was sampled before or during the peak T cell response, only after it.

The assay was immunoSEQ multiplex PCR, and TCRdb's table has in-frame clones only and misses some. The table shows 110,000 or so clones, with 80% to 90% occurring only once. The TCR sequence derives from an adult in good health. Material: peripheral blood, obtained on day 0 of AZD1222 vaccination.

The CDR3 loop reads CASSYTSGEQYF. As DNA, the CDR3 is TGTGCCAGCAGCTACACTAGCGGCGAGCAGTACTTC. J is TRBJ2-7 and V is TRBV7-3; 8 bases agree with TRBD2. This CDR3 has 12 amino acids. V lost 4 bases to trimming and J lost 6 bases; unmatched junction nucleotides: 2. Germline assignment: CDR1 SGHTA and CDR2 FQGTGA.